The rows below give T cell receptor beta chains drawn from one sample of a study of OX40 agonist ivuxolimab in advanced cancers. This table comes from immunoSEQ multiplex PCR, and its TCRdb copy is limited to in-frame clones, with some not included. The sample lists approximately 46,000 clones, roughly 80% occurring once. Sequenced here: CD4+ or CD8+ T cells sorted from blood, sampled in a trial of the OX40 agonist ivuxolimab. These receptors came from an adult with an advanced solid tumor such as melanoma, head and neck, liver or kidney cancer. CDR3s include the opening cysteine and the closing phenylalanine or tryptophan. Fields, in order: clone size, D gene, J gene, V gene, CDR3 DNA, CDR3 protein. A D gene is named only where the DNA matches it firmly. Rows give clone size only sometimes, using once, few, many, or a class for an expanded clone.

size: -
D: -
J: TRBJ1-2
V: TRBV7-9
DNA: TGTGCCAGCAGCTTAGGACAGGCGAACTATGGCTACACCTTC
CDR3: CASSLGQANYGYTF

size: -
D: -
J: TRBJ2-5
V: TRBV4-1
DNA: TGCGCCAGCAGCCAAGACCCACAGGGAGCCCAACAAGAGACCCAGTACTTC
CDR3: CASSQDPQGAQQETQYF

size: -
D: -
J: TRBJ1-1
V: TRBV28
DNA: TGTGCCAGCAGACCTGGGACCCTTTTGTGGGACACTGAAGCTTTCTTT
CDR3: CASRPGTLLWDTEAFF

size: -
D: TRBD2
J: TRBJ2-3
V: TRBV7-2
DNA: TGTGCCAGCAGCTTAGTGGTCGGGAGGGATACGCAGTATTTT
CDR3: CASSLVVGRDTQYF

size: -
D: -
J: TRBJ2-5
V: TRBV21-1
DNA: TGTGCCAGCAGCAACCTCCTGCTAGCGGGGACCCAAGAGACCCAGTACTTC
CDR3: CASSNLLLAGTQETQYF

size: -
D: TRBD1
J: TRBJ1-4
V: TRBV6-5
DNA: TGTGCCAGCAGAAACAGGGGGCGTGAAAAACTGTTTTTT
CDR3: CASRNRGREKLFF

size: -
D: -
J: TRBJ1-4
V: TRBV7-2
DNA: TGTGCCAGCAGCCCGGGGGGAAGTAATGAAAAACTGTTTTTT
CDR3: CASSPGGSNEKLFF

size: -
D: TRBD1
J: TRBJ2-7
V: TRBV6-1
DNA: TGTGCCAGCAGTGTTCAGGGGGCCCCCTACGAGCAGTACTTC
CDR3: CASSVQGAPYEQYF

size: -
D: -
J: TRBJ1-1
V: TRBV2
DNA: TGTGCCAGCAGTGATCCGGGAGACACTGAAGCTTTCTTT
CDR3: CASSDPGDTEAFF

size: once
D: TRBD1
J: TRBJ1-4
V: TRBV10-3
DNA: TGTGCCATCAGTGAGTCCAGGGGGGCCAGAGAAAAACTGTTTTTT
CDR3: CAISESRGAREKLFF